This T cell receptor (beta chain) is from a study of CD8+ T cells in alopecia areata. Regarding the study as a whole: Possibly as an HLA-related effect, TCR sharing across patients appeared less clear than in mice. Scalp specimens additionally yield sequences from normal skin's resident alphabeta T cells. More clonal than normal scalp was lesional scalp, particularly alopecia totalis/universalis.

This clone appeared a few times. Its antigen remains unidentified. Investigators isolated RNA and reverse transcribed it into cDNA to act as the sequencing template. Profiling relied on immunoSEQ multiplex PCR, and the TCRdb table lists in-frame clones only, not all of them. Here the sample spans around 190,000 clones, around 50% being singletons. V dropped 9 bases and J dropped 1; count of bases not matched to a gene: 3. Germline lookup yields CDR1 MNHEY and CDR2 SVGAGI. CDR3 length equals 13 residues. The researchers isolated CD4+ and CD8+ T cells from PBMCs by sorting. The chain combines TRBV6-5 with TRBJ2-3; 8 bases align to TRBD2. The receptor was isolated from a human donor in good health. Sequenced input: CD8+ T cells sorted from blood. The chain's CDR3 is CASYGGGTDTQYF. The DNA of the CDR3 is TGTGCCAGTTACGGGGGGGGCACAGATACGCAGTATTTT.